Below are 8 T cell receptor beta chains sequenced from a single sample in a study of blood T cell repertoires in COVID-19. The assay was immunoSEQ multiplex PCR, and TCRdb's table has in-frame clones only and misses some. The table records over 150,000 clones, 60% to 85% of them present only once. Sequencing was carried out using peripheral blood. The receptors derive from a man aged 55 to 70 with acute or convalescent COVID-19.

The chain links TRBV19 to TRBJ1-2, with 7 nucleotides matching TRBD1. The CDR3 loop spans 15 amino acids. Germline values: CDR1 LNHDA, CDR2 SQIVND (reference sequence). The V and J ends lost 6 bases and 8 bases, in that order; junction bases with no gene match: 15. CDR3 sequence reads: CASRMTGQGVFGYTF. CDR3 in DNA: TGTGCCAGTAGAATGACCGGGCAGGGGGTGTTCGGCTACACCTTC.

CDR3 protein: CAWSDGQGWTDTQYF. The CDR3 coding sequence is TGTGCCTGGAGTGACGGACAGGGGTGGACAGATACGCAGTATTTT. The chain recombines TRBV30 with TRBJ2-3; 9 bases fit TRBD1. Germline V lookup: CDR1 GTSNPN, CDR2 SVGIG (reference sequence). This CDR3 has 15 amino acids. With 1 base clipped from V and 3 bases from J, the junction kept 5 bases outside the gene matches. Supplemented by reference TRBV30 and TRBJ2-3, the full variable domain reads SQTIHQWPATLVQPVGSPLSLECTVEGTSNPNLYWYRQAAGRGLQLLFYSVGIGQISSEVPQNLSASRPQDRQFILSSKKLLLSDSGFYLCAWSDGQGWTDTQYFGPGTRLTVL.

The chain employs TRBV2 and TRBJ2-5, with D unclear. Germline V gene data show CDR1 as SNHLY and CDR2 as FYNNEI. The V and J ends lost 3 bases and 2 bases respectively, with 7 bases between them. This CDR3 has 13 residues. The CDR3 region is CASSEELQETQYF. The CDR3 DNA follows: TGTGCCAGCAGTGAGGAGCTTCAAGAGACCCAGTACTTC.

The rearrangement uses TRBV30 and TRBJ2-5, with D possibly TRBD2 on 5 matching bases. CDR1 is GTSNPN and CDR2 is SVGIG in the germline V gene (reference sequence). Trimming stripped 4 bases from V and 1 base from J, with 16 bases between. This CDR3 contains 15 residues. The CDR3 protein is CAWTSHNGIQETQYF. CDR3 coding DNA: TGTGCCTGGACGTCACATAACGGGATCCAAGAGACCCAGTACTTC.

V usage is TRBV5-1 and J usage is TRBJ2-1, with TRBD2 identical over 11 bases. This CDR3 has 18 residues. Germline V gene lookup returns CDR1 SGHRS and CDR2 YFSETQ. The trim removed 3 bases at V and 0 bases at J, leaving 8 bases unmatched. In DNA form, the CDR3 reads TGCGCCAGCAGCTCCTTAGCGGGGGGGCGATTCTCCTACAATGAGCAGTTCTTC. Its translation is CASSSLAGGRFSYNEQFF.

This sequence joins TRBV2 and TRBJ1-1, with D uncertain. This CDR3 comprises 11 residues. Between the trimmed V and J ends, which lost 7 bases and 1 base, there was a span of 4 bases. Per germline, CDR1 SNHLY and CDR2 FYNNEI. CDR3 nucleotide sequence: TGTGCCAGCAATAAGAACACTGAAGCTTTCTTT. It translates to CASNKNTEAFF. The whole variable domain, remainder taken from reference TRBV2 and TRBJ1-1, is EPEVTQTPSHQVTQMGQEVILRCVPISNHLYFYWYRQILGQKVEFLVSFYNNEISEKSEIFDDQFSVERPDGSNFTLKIRSTKLEDSAMYFCASNKNTEAFFGQGTRLTVV.

The chain employs TRBV28 and TRBJ2-7; maybe TRBD2 (6 bases). V lost 8 bases and J 5 bases, leaving 10 bases between the germline ends. CDR3 length equals 11 residues. Germline loops: CDR1 MDHEN, CDR2 SYDVKM. This CDR3 is CASRRRDEQYF. CDR3 in DNA: TGTGCCAGCCGGAGGAGGGACGAGCAGTACTTC.

This clone was recorded only once. The CDR3 sequence is CASSPMGRGTDTQYF. The CDR3 coding sequence is TGTGCCAGCAGCCCGATGGGGAGGGGGACAGATACGCAGTATTTT. This chain connects TRBV3-1 (or the pseudogene TRBV3-2) to TRBJ2-3; a weak D match, TRBD2 (7 bases). Germline CDR1 is LGHDT and CDR2 is YNNKEL (reference sequence). There are 15 residues in the CDR3. The V gene lost 4 bases and the J gene lost 3 bases, with 14 bases spanning the gap.